The 29 T cell receptor beta chains listed next were all sequenced from one sample in a study of cytotoxic CD8 clonotypes in ibrutinib-treated CLL. Assay: immunoSEQ multiplex PCR; the TCRdb copy retains only in-frame clones and omits some. The repertoire includes about 86,000 clones, 85% to 90% of them detected once, and 5.4% sits in the top ten. This material consisted of PBMCs, taken before ibrutinib treatment. The receptors shown here come from a human donor with chronic lymphocytic leukemia.

The chain carries TRBV7-6 and TRBJ1-3; the D gene is possibly TRBD1 (5 bases). Germline V gives CDR1 SGHVS, CDR2 FNYEAQ. This CDR3 has 17 residues. Trimming stripped 1 base from V and 3 bases from J, with 16 bases between. CDR3 coding DNA: TGTGCCAGCAGCTTAGGCCCGGATCTGAGGGGTGGAAACACCATATATTTT. Encoded protein: CASSLGPDLRGGNTIYF.

The chain has TRBV7-3 and TRBJ2-7; TRBD2 matches 11 bases. Germline V gene sequence: CDR1 SGHTA, CDR2 FQGTGA. The CDR3 spans 15 residues. V lost 5 bases to trimming and J lost 13 bases; unmatched junction nucleotides: 16. The DNA of the CDR3 is TGTGCCAGCAGCCCACAAACCGGGACTAGCGGTCTCCTTTACTTC. It encodes CASSPQTGTSGLLYF. The full variable domain, its missing parts supplied by reference TRBV7-3 and TRBJ2-7, is GAGVSQTPSNKVTEKGKYVELRCDPISGHTALYWYRQSLGQGPEFLIYFQGTGAADDSGLPNDRFFAVRPEGSVSTLKIQRTERGDSAVYLCASSPQTGTSGLLYFGPGTRLTVT.

The genes are TRBV7-2 and TRBJ1-5, with D tentatively TRBD1 (6 bases). Germline lookup yields CDR1 SGHTA and CDR2 FQGNSA. There are 14 residues in the CDR3. Trimming cost V 5 bases and J 5 bases, with 13 bases left between them. CDR3: CASSPGDTYQPQHF. In nucleotides, the CDR3 is TGTGCCAGCAGCCCGGGGGACACCTATCAGCCCCAGCATTTT.

V usage is TRBV5-1 and J usage is TRBJ2-3, with TRBD1 matching over 7 bases. The trim removed 4 bases at V and 2 bases at J, leaving 4 bases unmatched. The CDR3 contains 14 residues. Germline V gives CDR1 SGHRS, CDR2 YFSETQ. Here the CDR3 DNA reads TGCGCCAGCAGCCAACAGGGGTTCACAGATACGCAGTATTTT. As protein: CASSQQGFTDTQYF.

The chain joins TRBV25-1 to TRBJ1-1; maybe TRBD1 (5 bases). Germline lookup yields CDR1 MGHDK and CDR2 SYGVNS. With 6 bases removed from V and 3 bases from J, the gap between germline ends came to 8 bases. The CDR3 length is 12 residues. The CDR3 reads CASRRGDTEAFF. The CDR3 DNA reads as TGTGCCAGCAGGAGGGGTGACACTGAAGCTTTCTTT.

The rearrangement uses TRBV30 and TRBJ1-2, with 8 bases that match TRBD1. J gave up 3 bases and V 0 bases, and 6 bases lay outside the gene matches. The CDR3 has 15 residues. Germline V gene lookup returns CDR1 GTSNPN and CDR2 SVGIG (reference sequence). Written as DNA, the CDR3 is TGTGCCTGGAGTGTAATAAGGACAGGGTACTATGGCTACACCTTC. Translation gives CAWSVIRTGYYGYTF.

This chain links TRBV6-5 with TRBJ2-3, with TRBD2 identical over 12 bases. This CDR3 has 15 amino acids. V lost 6 bases, J lost 3 bases, and 4 bases stayed unmatched. Looked up from germline, CDR1 is MNHEY and CDR2 is SVGAGI. The CDR3 region has the DNA TGTGCCAGCAGCCGACTAGCGGGAGTGACAGATACGCAGTATTTT. Translated, it gives CASSRLAGVTDTQYF.

The chain carries TRBV28 and TRBJ2-3, with TRBD1 as a possible D gene (6 bases). The germline V and J ends were trimmed by 1 base and 4 bases, with 21 bases remaining between them. The CDR3 contains 18 residues. Per germline, CDR1 MDHEN and CDR2 SYDVKM. The CDR3 sequence is CASSLSVTTGIKADTQYF. The CDR3, as DNA: TGTGCCAGCAGTTTATCCGTTACTACAGGGATTAAGGCAGATACGCAGTATTTT.

CDR3 in DNA: TGCGCCAGCAGCTTGACAGGGACTAGCGGCTACGAGCAGTACTTC. It encodes CASSLTGTSGYEQYF. V usage is TRBV5-1 and J usage is TRBJ2-7, with 11 bases identical to TRBD2. The length of the CDR3 is 15 residues. The J segment lost 3 bases and the V segment lost 1 base, leaving 3 bases of the junction unmatched. Germline V gene lookup returns CDR1 SGHRS and CDR2 YFSETQ.

The chain carries TRBV10-3 and TRBJ1-5, with TRBD1 as a possible D gene (5 bases). Germline V lookup: CDR1 ENHRY, CDR2 SYGVKD. The V end lost 4 bases, the J end lost 0 bases, and 10 bases lay between the germline ends. There are 15 residues in the CDR3. The CDR3 DNA reads as TGTGCCATCAGTGCGGCAGGGAATAGCAATCAGCCCCAGCATTTT. Its protein product is CAISAAGNSNQPQHF.

The CDR3 loop reads CASSPGQGFEKLFF. The CDR3 nucleotides read TGTGCCAGCAGTCCCGGACAGGGCTTTGAAAAACTGTTTTTT. This chain joins TRBV7-9 and TRBJ1-4, with TRBD1 matching 8 bases. In germline, CDR1 is SEHNR, CDR2 FQNEAQ (reference sequence). Trimming removed 6 bases from V and 7 bases from J; junction bases left unmatched: 7. There are 14 residues in the CDR3. The whole variable domain, remainder taken from reference TRBV7-9 and TRBJ1-4, is DTGVSQNPRHKITKRGQNVTFRCDPISEHNRLYWYRQTLGQGPEFLTYFQNEAQLEKSRLLSDRFSAERPKGSFSTLEIQRTEQGDSAMYLCASSPGQGFEKLFFGSGTQLSVL.

V gene TRBV13 combines with J gene TRBJ2-1; tentative D call: TRBD1 (6 bases). Trimming shortened V by 5 bases and J by 4 bases, and 15 bases separated the two germline ends. Germline CDR1 is PRHDT and CDR2 is FYEKMQ (reference sequence). The CDR3 extends over 15 amino acids. The CDR3 loop is CASSRGQSFYNEQFF. In nucleotides, the CDR3 is TGTGCCAGCAGCCGTGGACAGAGTTTTTACAATGAGCAGTTCTTC. The entire variable domain, with the rest obtained from reference TRBV13 and TRBJ2-1, is as follows: AAGVIQSPRHLIKEKRETATLKCYPIPRHDTVYWYQQGPGQDPQFLISFYEKMQSDKGSIPDRFSAQQFSDYHSELNMSSLELGDSALYFCASSRGQSFYNEQFFGPGTRLTVL.

J is TRBJ1-3 and V is TRBV6-6; TRBD1 is a possible D gene (6 bases). The CDR3 has 16 residues. The V end lost 5 bases, the J end lost 3 bases, and 17 bases lay between the germline ends. Per the germline V gene, CDR1 is MNHNY and CDR2 is SVGAGI (reference sequence). DNA for the CDR3: TGTGCCAGCAGTCAGAATGCGGGGGCGCGTGGAAACACCATATATTTT. Protein sequence: CASSQNAGARGNTIYF.

The V gene is TRBV14, the J gene TRBJ2-3; D perhaps matches TRBD2 (6 bases). CDR3 size: 16 residues. V gave up 4 bases and J gave up 1 base, with 15 bases separating them. Germline CDR1 reads SGHDN; CDR2 reads FVKESK. The CDR3 nucleotides read TGTGCCAGCAGCCGGGCTTTACTAGCACGCACAGATACGCAGTATTTT. It encodes CASSRALLARTDTQYF.

J is TRBJ1-1 and V is TRBV2; no clear D gene. Per the germline V gene, CDR1 is SNHLY and CDR2 is FYNNEI. This CDR3 has 14 amino acids. The germline V and J ends were trimmed by 1 base and 11 bases, with 17 bases remaining between them. The CDR3 here is CASSEELGSPPAFF. CDR3 bases: TGTGCCAGCAGTGAAGAACTTGGCAGCCCCCCTGCTTTCTTT.

The chain is built from TRBV7-8 and TRBJ1-5; 8 nucleotides agree with TRBD1. With 5 bases clipped from V and 1 base from J, the junction kept 7 bases outside the gene matches. This CDR3 is 16 amino acids long. CDR1 is SGHVS and CDR2 is FQNEAQ in the germline V gene. CDR3 protein: CASSVGTGPSNQPQHF. CDR3 nucleotides: TGTGCCAGCAGCGTCGGGACAGGCCCGAGCAATCAGCCCCAGCATTTT.

The chain employs TRBV11-2 and TRBJ1-2; possibly TRBD1 for D (6 bases). Trimming stripped 1 base from V and 0 bases from J, with 18 bases between. The CDR3 is 18 amino acids. The V gene's germline CDR1 is SGHAT and CDR2 FQNNGV. The CDR3 sequence: CASSLVTGRTQANYGYTF. The CDR3 DNA sequence: TGTGCCAGCAGCTTAGTAACAGGGCGGACACAGGCTAACTATGGCTACACCTTC. Combining the CDR3 with reference TRBV11-2 and TRBJ1-2 gives the whole variable domain EAGVAQSPRYKIIEKRQSVAFWCNPISGHATLYWYQQILGQGPKLLIQFQNNGVVDDSQLPKDRFSAERLKGVDSTLKIQPAKLEDSAVYLCASSLVTGRTQANYGYTFGSGTRLTVV.

The gene calls are TRBV28 and TRBJ1-5; 8 nucleotides line up with TRBD1. Germline-derived CDR1 and CDR2 are MDHEN and SYDVKM. The CDR3 contains 17 residues. V lost 2 bases and J lost 0; bases outside the gene matches: 6. CDR3 amino acids: CASSLPRQGISNQPQHF. The CDR3 nucleotides read TGTGCCAGCAGTTTACCTCGACAGGGGATTAGCAATCAGCCCCAGCATTTT.

The chain couples TRBV10-3 to TRBJ2-2; D is uncertain. V was pared by 4 bases and J by 6 bases, with 6 bases between. The CDR3 runs 12 residues. Per the germline V gene, CDR1 is ENHRY and CDR2 is SYGVKD. DNA of the CDR3: TGTGCCATCAGTGCGCGGCCCGGGGAGCTGTTTTTT. It translates to CAISARPGELFF.

This chain's CDR3 is CASSLDGLPSYEQYF. The CDR3 nucleotides are TGCGCCAGCAGCTTGGACGGGCTGCCCTCCTACGAGCAGTACTTC. This rearrangement joins TRBV5-1 to TRBJ2-7; D remains unclear. Germline CDR1 is SGHRS and CDR2 is YFSETQ. The CDR3 covers 15 residues. V was clipped by 0 bases and J by 0 bases, with 10 bases between them.

The chain links TRBV11-3 to TRBJ1-2; D is possibly TRBD1 (5 bases). Germline CDR1 is SGHNT and CDR2 is YENEEA. The CDR3 runs 14 residues. The ends were cut back, 5 bases at V and 5 bases at J, with 15 bases in the middle. CDR3 amino acids: CASSPATRGYGYTF. CDR3 sequence (DNA): TGTGCCAGCAGCCCGGCGACAAGGGGTTATGGCTACACCTTC. Full variable domain (missing parts from reference TRBV11-3 and TRBJ1-2): EAGVVQSPRYKIIEKKQPVAFWCNPISGHNTLYWYLQNLGQGPELLIRYENEEAVDDSQLPKDRFSAERLKGVDSTLKIQPAELGDSAVYLCASSPATRGYGYTFGSGTRLTVV.

V gene TRBV4-2 combines with J gene TRBJ1-2; the D is unclear. This CDR3 contains 13 residues. In germline, CDR1 is LGHNA, CDR2 YNFKEQ. V dropped 0 bases and J dropped 10 bases, with 12 bases sitting between them. CDR3 protein: CASSQEPTTSYTF. For the CDR3, the DNA is TGTGCCAGCAGCCAAGAACCTACGACTTCCTACACCTTC.

This chain links TRBV7-3 with TRBJ1-5; D gene uncertain. Between the trimmed V and J ends, which lost 5 bases and 3 bases, there was a span of 8 bases. Germline CDR1 and CDR2: SGHTA and FQGTGA. This CDR3 comprises 13 residues. The CDR3 nucleotides are TGTGCCAGCAGCCCAAGTCCCAATCAGCCCCAGCATTTT. It translates to CASSPSPNQPQHF.

Only one count was recorded for this clone. The chain carries TRBV5-1 and TRBJ1-1; the D gene is possibly TRBD1 (5 bases). CDR1 is SGHRS and CDR2 is YFSETQ in the germline V gene. CDR3 length: 14 residues. Trimming took 5 bases from V and 5 from J, leaving 16 bases between them. The CDR3, as DNA: TGCGCCAGCAGAATAGGGGCGGGATGGACTGAAGCTTTCTTT. The encoded protein is CASRIGAGWTEAFF. Using reference TRBV5-1 and TRBJ1-1 for the parts outside the CDR3, the full variable domain is KAGVTQTPRYLIKTRGQQVTLSCSPISGHRSVSWYQQTPGQGLQFLFEYFSETQRNKGNFPGRFSGRQFSNSRSEMNVSTLELGDSALYLCASRIGAGWTEAFFGQGTRLTVV.

V and J are TRBV27 and TRBJ1-1, with TRBD1 identical over 8 bases. With 1 base clipped from V and 9 bases from J, the junction kept 16 bases outside the gene matches. Germline V gene sequence: CDR1 MNHEY, CDR2 SMNVEV (reference sequence). CDR3 length: 17 amino acids. The CDR3 loop is CASSLLTGAEGGEQAFF. In DNA form, the CDR3 reads TGTGCCAGCAGTTTATTGACAGGGGCGGAAGGGGGCGAGCAAGCTTTCTTT.

V gene TRBV5-4 combines with J gene TRBJ2-2, with 9 bases that match TRBD1. The CDR3 extends over 16 amino acids. The germline V gene has CDR1 SGHNT and CDR2 YYREEE (reference sequence). V lost 4 bases to trimming and J lost 5 bases; unmatched junction nucleotides: 9. DNA for the CDR3: TGTGCCAGCAGCCCCCGGGACAGGGTTTCAACCGGGGAGCTGTTTTTT. Translating gives CASSPRDRVSTGELFF.

The V call is TRBV2, the J call TRBJ1-5; D ambiguous. V was pared by 8 bases and J by 2 bases, with 10 bases between. CDR3 size: 13 residues. Germline-derived CDR1 and CDR2 are SNHLY and FYNNEI. CDR3 in DNA: TGTGCCAGCCGAACAGAGGGCAATCAGCCCCAGCATTTT. Protein: CASRTEGNQPQHF.

The chain links TRBV11-2 to TRBJ2-7, with D maybe TRBD1 (5 bases). Trimming stripped 5 bases from V and 0 bases from J, with 11 bases between. CDR1 and CDR2 from the germline V gene are SGHAT and FQNNGV. This CDR3 is built from 14 residues. The CDR3 spells CASSPPGYSYEQYF. The CDR3 DNA is TGTGCCAGCAGCCCGCCAGGGTACTCCTACGAGCAGTACTTC. The whole variable domain, remainder taken from reference TRBV11-2 and TRBJ2-7, is EAGVAQSPRYKIIEKRQSVAFWCNPISGHATLYWYQQILGQGPKLLIQFQNNGVVDDSQLPKDRFSAERLKGVDSTLKIQPAKLEDSAVYLCASSPPGYSYEQYFGPGTRLTVT.

The chain combines TRBV28 with TRBJ1-5, with a possible D match to TRBD1 (5 bases). There are 14 residues in the CDR3. The V gene lost 4 bases and the J gene lost 3 bases, with 10 bases spanning the gap. Germline V gene lookup returns CDR1 MDHEN and CDR2 SYDVKM. DNA of the CDR3: TGTGCCAGCAGTTCCCGACAGTCCAATCAGCCCCAGCATTTT. Translated, it gives CASSSRQSNQPQHF.